This is a list of T cell receptor beta chains from one sample in a study of blood T cell repertoires in COVID-19. Here immunoSEQ multiplex PCR was the method, and the copy in TCRdb shows in-frame clones only, minus some. The data contain about 110,000 clones, approximately 83% of them singletons. The sequenced sample consisted of peripheral blood. The receptors were sampled from a woman in her seventies with acute or convalescent COVID-19. Both conserved end residues are part of each CDR3. D genes are given only for firm matches. Clone sizes are given selectively: once, few, many, or a class where the clone is expanded.

15 | TRBJ1-3 | - | - | TRBV19 | TGTGCCAGTAGTATCCGGGATCAGGCCGGAAACACCATATATTTT | CASSIRDQAGNTIYF
15 | TRBJ2-3 | TRBD1 | - | TRBV7-7 | TGTGCCAGCAGCTTAACGGGACAGGGAACAGATACGCAGTATTTT | CASSLTGQGTDTQYF
13 | TRBJ2-2 | - | once | TRBV19 | TGTGCCAGTCCTAGCGTAGTCACCGGGGAGCTGTTTTTT | CASPSVVTGELFF
17 | TRBJ2-1 | - | - | TRBV21-1 | TGTGCCAGCAGCATTCTAGCGGGGGCCCCGATTTACAATGAGCAGTTCTTC | CASSILAGAPIYNEQFF
10 | TRBJ1-2 | TRBD1 | - | TRBV23-1 | TGCGCCAGCACTCGACAGGGGAGGGAGTTC | CASTRQGREF
13 | TRBJ1-4 | - | - | TRBV6-5 | TGTGCCACCCTCGGGGAAGCTAATGAAAAACTGTTTTTT | CATLGEANEKLFF
16 | TRBJ1-4 | TRBD1 | - | TRBV25-1 | TGTGCCAGCAGTGACTCGACAGGGGGGACTAATGAAAAACTGTTTTTT | CASSDSTGGTNEKLFF
14 | TRBJ2-1 | TRBD2 | - | TRBV15 | TGTGCCACCAGCAGAGCTAGCGGGGGGAATGAGCAGTTCTTC | CATSRASGGNEQFF
14 | TRBJ2-5 | - | once | TRBV9 | TGTGCCAGCAGCGCCCATCGGGTCAGTGAGACCCAGTACTTC | CASSAHRVSETQYF
15 | TRBJ1-5 | TRBD1 | few | TRBV6-5 | TGTGCCACCTCGGACAGGGCCTCTAGCAATCAGCCCCAGCATTTT | CATSDRASSNQPQHF
13 | TRBJ1-4 | TRBD1 | - | TRBV27 | TGTGCCCCCAGGACAGGGTTTGATGAAAAACTGTTTTTT | CAPRTGFDEKLFF
14 | TRBJ1-3 | - | - | TRBV11-2 | TGTGCCAGCAGCTTAACGGAGGCTGGAAACACCATATATTTT | CASSLTEAGNTIYF
15 | TRBJ2-7 | TRBD1 | - | TRBV4-1 | TGCGCCAGCAGCTTGCGGGACAGGTCGACCTACGAGCAGTACTTC | CASSLRDRSTYEQYF
16 | TRBJ1-1 | - | - | TRBV4-1 | TGCGCCAGCAGCCAAGAGCTTCAGGGTAGGGCGACTGAAGCTTTCTTT | CASSQELQGRATEAFF
14 | TRBJ2-3 | - | - | TRBV28 | TGTGCCAGCAGTTTATATGGCCGCACAGATACGCAGTATTTT | CASSLYGRTDTQYF
14 | TRBJ2-3 | - | - | TRBV27 | TGTGCCAGCAGTTTATCTCTCTACACAGATACGCAGTATTTT | CASSLSLYTDTQYF
13 | TRBJ1-4 | - | few | TRBV28 | TGTGCCAGCAGTTTACCAGGAAAGGAAAAACTGTTTTTT | CASSLPGKEKLFF
14 | TRBJ2-1 | - | - | TRBV6-5 | TGTGCCAGCAGTCCGGGGGATGAGTGGAATGAGCAGTTCTTC | CASSPGDEWNEQFF
15 | TRBJ2-5 | - | - | TRBV14 | TGTGCCAGCAGCCCCAGGTTAGCGGCCCAAGAGACCCAGTACTTC | CASSPRLAAQETQYF
15 | TRBJ2-7 | - | - | TRBV2 | TGTGCCAGCAGTCTTACCGGGACTTCAACATACGAGCAGTACTTC | CASSLTGTSTYEQYF
13 | TRBJ1-3 | TRBD1 | - | TRBV10-3 | TGTGCCACCGAGGGACAGGGGACGCACACCATATATTTT | CATEGQGTHTIYF
13 | TRBJ1-2 | - | few | TRBV6-5 | TGTGCCAGCAGTCCAATACAGGGCGGAGGCTACACCTTC | CASSPIQGGGYTF
16 | TRBJ2-6 | - | - | TRBV23-1 | TGCGCCAGCAGTCAATCAGCCGACTCTGGGGCCAACGTCCTGACTTTC | CASSQSADSGANVLTF
16 | TRBJ2-7 | TRBD2 | - | TRBV28 | TGTGCCAGCGACGGGACTAGCGGGCTAAACTCCTACGAGCAGTACTTC | CASDGTSGLNSYEQYF
17 | TRBJ1-1 | TRBD1 | - | TRBV3-1/TRBV3-2 | TGTGCCAGCAGCCCCCTTCTTCCGGGACAGGGCCACACTGAAGCTTTCTTT | CASSPLLPGQGHTEAFF
12 | TRBJ1-4 | - | - | TRBV12-3/TRBV12-4 | TGTGCCAGCAGTTTTGGAGGGGAAAAACTGTTTTTT | CASSFGGEKLFF
16 | TRBJ2-5 | TRBD2 | - | TRBV7-2 | TGTGCCAGCAGCTCCCCGGGACTAGCGGGGGAAGAGACCCAGTACTTC | CASSSPGLAGEETQYF
12 | TRBJ2-3 | TRBD1 | - | TRBV9 | TGTGCCAGCAGCGAGGGGACAGCTACGCAGTATTTT | CASSEGTATQYF
16 | TRBJ1-6 | - | - | TRBV30 | TGTGCCTGGAGTGATAGAGTGCCCTCCTATAATTCACCCCTCCACTTT | CAWSDRVPSYNSPLHF
16 | TRBJ2-2 | TRBD1 | few | TRBV7-6 | TGTGCCAGCAGCGCAGGGGGCGGTTTGAACACCGGGGAGCTGTTTTTT | CASSAGGGLNTGELFF
13 | TRBJ1-1 | TRBD1 | once | TRBV6-5 | TGTGCCAGCATCCCAGGGGGTAGGACTGAAGCTTTCTTT | CASIPGGRTEAFF
14 | TRBJ1-2 | - | - | TRBV7-2 | TGTGCCAGCAGCTTAGCCTCCCAGTGGCATGGCTACACCTTC | CASSLASQWHGYTF
14 | TRBJ1-1 | - | - | TRBV28 | TGTGCCGGGGCATCACAGGGAACGAACACTGAAGCTTTCTTT | CAGASQGTNTEAFF
13 | TRBJ2-5 | - | - | TRBV5-1 | TGCGCCAGCAGCTTGTTTGCGGAAGAGACCCAGTACTTC | CASSLFAEETQYF
14 | TRBJ1-5 | - | - | TRBV3-1/TRBV3-2 | TGTGCCAGCAGCCTGCAGGGGAAGGGTCAGCCCCAGCATTTT | CASSLQGKGQPQHF
15 | TRBJ1-1 | - | - | TRBV11-2 | TGTGCCAGCAGCTTAGTTAGGGGGAGAGGGACTGAAGCTTTCTTT | CASSLVRGRGTEAFF
13 | TRBJ1-2 | - | - | TRBV2 | TGTGCCAGCGACAAGGAGGGGTGGGGTGTTTACACCTTC | CASDKEGWGVYTF
15 | TRBJ2-1 | - | - | TRBV7-3 | TGTGCCAGCAGCTTACAGTCAGGGGGGTACAATGAGCAGTTCTTC | CASSLQSGGYNEQFF
14 | TRBJ2-2 | - | - | TRBV3-1/TRBV3-2 | TGTGCCAGCAGCCGGCGAGAGGGGGCCGGGGAGCTGTTTTTT | CASSRREGAGELFF
15 | TRBJ2-7 | TRBD2 | - | TRBV6-5 | TGTGCCAGCAGTCTTCTAGCGGGAGAGATCTACGAGCAGTACTTC | CASSLLAGEIYEQYF
14 | TRBJ2-2 | - | - | TRBV3-1/TRBV3-2 | TGTGCCAGCAGCCCGCCCGTGAGGGCCGGGGAGCTGTTTTTT | CASSPPVRAGELFF
15 | TRBJ2-1 | TRBD1 | - | TRBV18 | TGTGCCAGCTCACCAACCCCGACAGGGTTCAATGAGCAGTTCTTC | CASSPTPTGFNEQFF
16 | TRBJ2-6 | - | - | TRBV6-1 | TGTGCCAGCAGTGAATCTCTAATGGCTGGGGCCAACGTCCTGACTTTC | CASSESLMAGANVLTF
15 | TRBJ1-5 | - | - | TRBV6-5 | TGTGCCAGCAGTTACGGGGGCGGAAGCAATCAGCCCCAGCATTTT | CASSYGGGSNQPQHF
15 | TRBJ2-7 | TRBD1 | - | TRBV6-5 | TGTGCCAGCACCTCGAGGGACAGAATCTCCTACGAGCAGTACTTC | CASTSRDRISYEQYF
16 | TRBJ1-4 | TRBD1 | - | TRBV9 | TGTGCCAGCAGCGTTGGACAGGGCGTAACTAATGAAAAACTGTTTTTT | CASSVGQGVTNEKLFF
13 | TRBJ2-1 | - | - | TRBV5-1 | TGCGCCAGCCGACTAGACGACTACAATGAGCAGTTCTTC | CASRLDDYNEQFF
14 | TRBJ1-2 | - | - | TRBV9 | TGTGCCAGCAGCGTAGCCGAAGGGGCACATGGCTACACCTTC | CASSVAEGAHGYTF
14 | TRBJ2-7 | - | - | TRBV11-2 | TGTGCCAGCAGCCCTGGAGTTTCGGCCTCTCCCCAGCGCTTC | CASSPGVSASPQRF
14 | TRBJ1-5 | - | - | TRBV7-9 | TGTGCCAGCAGCCAGGGTGCTAGCAATCAGCCCCAGCATTTT | CASSQGASNQPQHF
14 | TRBJ2-1 | - | - | TRBV6-6 | TGTGCCAGCAGTGAGGGGGTCTCCTACAATGAGCAGTTCTTC | CASSEGVSYNEQFF
15 | TRBJ2-1 | TRBD1 | - | TRBV6-5 | TGTGCCAGCAGGCGACAGGGGATGTCCTACAATGAGCAGTTCTTC | CASRRQGMSYNEQFF
15 | TRBJ2-2 | TRBD2 | - | TRBV19 | TGTGCCAGTACGCTAGCGGGGGAGCCGTCCGGGGAGCTGTTTTTT | CASTLAGEPSGELFF